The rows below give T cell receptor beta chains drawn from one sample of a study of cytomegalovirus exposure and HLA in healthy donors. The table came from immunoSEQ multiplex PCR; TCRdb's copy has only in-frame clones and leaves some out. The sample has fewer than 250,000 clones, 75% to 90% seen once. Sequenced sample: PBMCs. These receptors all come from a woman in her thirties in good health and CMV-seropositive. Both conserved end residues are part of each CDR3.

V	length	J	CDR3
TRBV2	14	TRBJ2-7	CASIRLRQGGEQYF
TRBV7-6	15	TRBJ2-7	CASSLANAGGYEQYF
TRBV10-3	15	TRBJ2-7	CATAGGSSGTYEQYF
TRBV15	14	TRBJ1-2	CATSTRGGNYGYTF
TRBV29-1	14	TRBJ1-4	CSAASGQINEKLFF
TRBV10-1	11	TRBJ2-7	CASAEIGEQYF
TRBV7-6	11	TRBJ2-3	CASSSTDTQYF
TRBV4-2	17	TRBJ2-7	CASSQEGTSGYSYEQYF
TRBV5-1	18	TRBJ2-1	CASSSRTSGRATYNEQFF
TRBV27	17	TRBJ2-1	CASSLMTSGRVYNEQFF
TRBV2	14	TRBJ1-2	CASSEETGSHGYTF
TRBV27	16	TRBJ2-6	CASSSYGRPRANVLTF
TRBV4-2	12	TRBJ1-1	CASSQDTIEAFF
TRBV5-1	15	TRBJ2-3	CASSGGVEATDTQYF
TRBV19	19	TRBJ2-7	CASSMENVGRTSGIYEQYF
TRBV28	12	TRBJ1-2	CASSRDIYGYTF
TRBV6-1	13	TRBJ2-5	CAAGGQGQETQYF
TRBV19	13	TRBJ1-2	CASSIRREVGYTF
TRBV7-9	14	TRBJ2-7	CASSLAGGGHEQYF
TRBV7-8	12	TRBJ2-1	CASSLTSGYQFF
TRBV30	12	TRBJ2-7	CAWGSGSYEQYF
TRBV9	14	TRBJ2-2	CASRKGGTTGELFF
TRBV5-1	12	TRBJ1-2	CAGTGYTCGYTF
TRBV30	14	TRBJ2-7	CAWSVLRKGFEQYF
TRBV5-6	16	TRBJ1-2	CASSLDRGKGNYGYTF
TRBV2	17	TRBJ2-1	CASSDAGTGSSYNEQFF
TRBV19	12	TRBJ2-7	CASSKTSHEQYF
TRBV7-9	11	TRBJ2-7	CASSSPAEQYF
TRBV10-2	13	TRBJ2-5	CASLDSPGETQYF
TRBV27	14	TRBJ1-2	CASSGQGWSYGYTF
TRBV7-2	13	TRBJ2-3	CASSFQGPDTQYF
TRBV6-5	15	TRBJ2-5	CASSYVSGSLETQYF
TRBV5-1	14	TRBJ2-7	CASSLGQFSYEQYF
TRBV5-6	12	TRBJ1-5	CASSGAGSPQHF
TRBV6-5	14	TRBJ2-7	CASSPWTGAYEQYF
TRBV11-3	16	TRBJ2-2	CASSFGLVVDTGELFF
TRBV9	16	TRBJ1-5	CASSVGPGYSNQPQHF
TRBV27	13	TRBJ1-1	CASSRNMNTEAFF
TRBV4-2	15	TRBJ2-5	CASSQSFGSSETQYF
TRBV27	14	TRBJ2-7	CASSSGQEDYEQYF
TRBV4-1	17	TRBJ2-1	CASSPSPGDPSYNEQFF
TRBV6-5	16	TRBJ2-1	CASSYLRDRAYNEQFF